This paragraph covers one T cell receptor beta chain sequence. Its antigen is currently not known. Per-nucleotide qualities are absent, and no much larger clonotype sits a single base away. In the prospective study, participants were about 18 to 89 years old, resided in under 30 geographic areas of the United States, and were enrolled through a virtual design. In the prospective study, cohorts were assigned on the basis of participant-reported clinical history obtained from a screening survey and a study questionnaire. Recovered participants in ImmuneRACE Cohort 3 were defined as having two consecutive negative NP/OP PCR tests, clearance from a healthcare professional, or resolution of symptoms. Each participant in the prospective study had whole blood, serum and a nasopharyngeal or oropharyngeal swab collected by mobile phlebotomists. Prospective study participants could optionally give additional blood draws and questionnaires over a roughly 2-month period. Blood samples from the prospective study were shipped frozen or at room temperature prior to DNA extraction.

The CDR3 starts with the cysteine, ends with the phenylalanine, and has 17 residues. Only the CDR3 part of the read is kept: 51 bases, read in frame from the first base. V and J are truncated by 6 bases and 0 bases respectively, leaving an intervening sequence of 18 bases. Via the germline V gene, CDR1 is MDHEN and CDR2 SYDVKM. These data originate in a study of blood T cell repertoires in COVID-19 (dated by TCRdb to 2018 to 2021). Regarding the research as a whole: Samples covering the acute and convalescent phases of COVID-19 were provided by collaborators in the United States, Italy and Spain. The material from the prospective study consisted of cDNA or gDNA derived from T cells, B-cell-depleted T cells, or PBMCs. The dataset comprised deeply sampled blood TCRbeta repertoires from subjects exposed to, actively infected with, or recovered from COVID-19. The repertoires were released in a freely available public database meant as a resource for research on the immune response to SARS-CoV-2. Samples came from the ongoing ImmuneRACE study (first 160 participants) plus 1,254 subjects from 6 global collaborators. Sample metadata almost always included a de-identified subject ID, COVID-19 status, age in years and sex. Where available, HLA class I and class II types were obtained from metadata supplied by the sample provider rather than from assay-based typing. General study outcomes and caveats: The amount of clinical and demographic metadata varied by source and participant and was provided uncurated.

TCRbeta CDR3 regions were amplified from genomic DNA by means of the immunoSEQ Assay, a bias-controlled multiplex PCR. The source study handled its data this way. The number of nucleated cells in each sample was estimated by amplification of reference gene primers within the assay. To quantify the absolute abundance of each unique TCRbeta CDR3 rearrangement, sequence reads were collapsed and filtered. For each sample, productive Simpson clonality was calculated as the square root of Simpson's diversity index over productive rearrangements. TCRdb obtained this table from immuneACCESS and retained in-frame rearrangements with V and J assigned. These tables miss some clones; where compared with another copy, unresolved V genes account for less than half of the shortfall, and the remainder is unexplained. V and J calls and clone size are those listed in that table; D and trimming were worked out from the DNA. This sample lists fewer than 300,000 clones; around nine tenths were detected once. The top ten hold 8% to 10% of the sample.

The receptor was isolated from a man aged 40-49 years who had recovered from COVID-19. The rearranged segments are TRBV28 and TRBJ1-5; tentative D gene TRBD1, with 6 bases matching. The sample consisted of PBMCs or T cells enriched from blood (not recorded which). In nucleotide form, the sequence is TGTGCCAGCAGCCATGAGCAGGGGCGAGGTAGCAATCAGCCCCAGCATTTT. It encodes CASSHEQGRGSNQPQHF.